This TCR beta chain came from a study of B cell selection in AIRE deficiency. TCRdb's copy holds only in-frame clones and misses some; the assay was immunoSEQ multiplex PCR. The sample records about 15,000 clones, approximately 94% being singletons. The regulatory T cell sort gate was CD4+CD25hiCD127low/negative. The V end was cut by 4 bases, the J end by 4 bases, with 16 bases between. This CDR3 has 15 amino acids. Per the germline V gene, CDR1 is SGHDN and CDR2 is FVKESK. The J gene is TRBJ1-2, the V gene TRBV14; D is ambiguous. Sequencing was performed on Tregs sorted from PBMCs. The sequence was obtained from a human donor with AIRE deficiency. CDR3 sequence: CASSLATGKTYGYTF. DNA of the CDR3: TGTGCCAGCAGCCTAGCCACTGGAAAGACCTATGGCTACACCTTC.